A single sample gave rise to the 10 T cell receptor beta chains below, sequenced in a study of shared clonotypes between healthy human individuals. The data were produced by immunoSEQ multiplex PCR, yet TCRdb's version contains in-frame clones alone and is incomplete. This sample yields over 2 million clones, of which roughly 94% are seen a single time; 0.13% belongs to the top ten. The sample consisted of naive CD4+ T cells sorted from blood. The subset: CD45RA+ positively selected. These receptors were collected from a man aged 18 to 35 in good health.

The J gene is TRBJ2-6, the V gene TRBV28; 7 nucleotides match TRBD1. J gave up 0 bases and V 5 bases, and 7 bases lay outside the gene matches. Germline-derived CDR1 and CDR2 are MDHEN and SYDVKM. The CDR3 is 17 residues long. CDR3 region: CASSPGTVPSGANVLTF. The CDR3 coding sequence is TGTGCCAGCAGTCCGGGGACAGTACCCTCTGGGGCCAACGTCCTGACTTTC.

In DNA form, the CDR3 reads TGCAGCGCCCAACAGGGAACTGAAGCTTTCTTT. This sequence encodes CSAQQGTEAFF. This rearrangement joins TRBV29-1 to TRBJ1-1; D might be TRBD1 (6 bases). The CDR3 consists of 11 residues. V was trimmed by 7 bases and J by 5 bases, leaving 11 bases between them. CDR1 and CDR2 from the germline V gene are SQVTM and ANQGSEA.

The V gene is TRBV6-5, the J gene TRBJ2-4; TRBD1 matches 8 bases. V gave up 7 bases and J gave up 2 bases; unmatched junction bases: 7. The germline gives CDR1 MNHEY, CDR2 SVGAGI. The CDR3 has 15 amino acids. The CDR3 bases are TGTGCCAGCACTCCAGGGGGCGCGACCAAAAACATTCAGTACTTC. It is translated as CASTPGGATKNIQYF.

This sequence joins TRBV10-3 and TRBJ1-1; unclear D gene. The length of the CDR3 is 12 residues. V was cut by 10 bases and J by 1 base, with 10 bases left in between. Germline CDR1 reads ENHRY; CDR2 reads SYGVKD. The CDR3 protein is CATSPRNTEAFF. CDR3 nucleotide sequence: TGTGCCACCAGCCCGAGGAACACTGAAGCTTTCTTT.

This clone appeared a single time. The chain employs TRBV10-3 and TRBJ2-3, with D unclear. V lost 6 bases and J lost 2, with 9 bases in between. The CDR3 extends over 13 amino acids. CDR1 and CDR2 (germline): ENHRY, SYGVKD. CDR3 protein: CAIRISPTDTQYF. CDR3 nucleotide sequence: TGTGCCATCAGGATTTCCCCCACAGATACGCAGTATTTT.

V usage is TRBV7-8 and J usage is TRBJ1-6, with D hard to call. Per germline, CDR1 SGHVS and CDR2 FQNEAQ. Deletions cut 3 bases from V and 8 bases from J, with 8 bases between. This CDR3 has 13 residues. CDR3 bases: TGTGCCAGCAGCTTCTACGGAGATTCACCCCTCCACTTT. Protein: CASSFYGDSPLHF.

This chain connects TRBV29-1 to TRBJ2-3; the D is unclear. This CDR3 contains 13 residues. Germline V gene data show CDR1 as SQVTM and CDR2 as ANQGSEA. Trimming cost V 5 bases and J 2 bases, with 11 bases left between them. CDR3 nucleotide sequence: TGCAGCGTTTCCGAACTACCCACAGATACGCAGTATTTT. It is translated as CSVSELPTDTQYF.

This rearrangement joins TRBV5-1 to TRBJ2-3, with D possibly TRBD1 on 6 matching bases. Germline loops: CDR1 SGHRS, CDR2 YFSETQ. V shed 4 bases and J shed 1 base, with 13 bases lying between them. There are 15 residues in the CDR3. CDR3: CASSAAQGRTDTQYF. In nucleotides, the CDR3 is TGCGCCAGCAGCGCGGCGCAGGGGCGCACAGATACGCAGTATTTT.

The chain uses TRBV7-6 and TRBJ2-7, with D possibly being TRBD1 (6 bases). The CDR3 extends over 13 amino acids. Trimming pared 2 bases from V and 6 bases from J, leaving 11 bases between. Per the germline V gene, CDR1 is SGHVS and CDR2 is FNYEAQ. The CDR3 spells CASSLQGLGEQYF. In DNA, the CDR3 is TGTGCCAGCAGCTTACAGGGGTTAGGCGAGCAGTACTTC. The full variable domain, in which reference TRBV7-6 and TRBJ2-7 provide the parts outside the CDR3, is GAGVSQSPRYKVTKRGQDVALRCDPISGHVSLYWYRQALGQGPEFLTYFNYEAQQDKSGLPNDRFSAERPEGSISTLTIQRTEQRDSAMYRCASSLQGLGEQYFGPGTRLTVT.

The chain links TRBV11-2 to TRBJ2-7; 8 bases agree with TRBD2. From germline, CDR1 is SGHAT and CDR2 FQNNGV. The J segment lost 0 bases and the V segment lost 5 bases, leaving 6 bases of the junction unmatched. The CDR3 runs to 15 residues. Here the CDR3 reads CASSEIAGPSYEQYF. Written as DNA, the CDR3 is TGTGCCAGCAGCGAGATAGCGGGGCCCTCCTACGAGCAGTACTTC.